This paragraph covers one T cell receptor (beta chain) sequence. This entry comes from a study of blood T cell repertoires in COVID-19. Overall study context: Samples taken during acute and convalescent COVID-19 were collected in the United States, Italy and Spain.

In the original processing: Nucleated cell number was recorded as an estimate derived from reference gene primer amplification. Clones were read by immunoSEQ multiplex PCR, and TCRdb kept only the in-frame ones, dropping some. V, J and clone size were drawn from that table, and D and trimming were deduced from the DNA. The sample gives 250,000 or so clones, around four fifths of which show up once; around 6.5% is in the top ten. Trimming took 2 bases from V and 1 from J, leaving 7 bases between them. CDR1 MNHEY and CDR2 SVGEGT come from the germline V gene. The CDR3 runs to 14 residues. This rearrangement joins TRBV6-2 or TRBV6-3 to TRBJ2-3; TRBD2 is a possible D gene (6 bases). The TCR was taken from a woman aged 60-75 years with active or convalescent COVID-19. The sequenced sample was peripheral blood. DNA of the CDR3: TGTGCCAGCAGTTACGGGACTCGCACAGATACGCAGTATTTT. Its protein product is CASSYGTRTDTQYF.